A single sample is the source of the 4 T cell receptor beta chains below, sequenced in a study of T cell responses to AZD1222 COVID-19 vaccine. Profiled with immunoSEQ multiplex PCR; TCRdb holds only in-frame clones, not every one. The sample includes 130,000 to 150,000 clones, over 85% seen only once; the top ten take under 2%. This sample comprised peripheral blood, obtained 28 days after the second AZD1222 dose. The receptor set was obtained from an adult who received the AZD1222 COVID-19 vaccine.

The gene calls are TRBV18 and TRBJ2-7, with 9 bases matching TRBD2. This CDR3 is built from 15 residues. V was clipped by 0 bases and J by 4 bases; unmatched bases: 4. CDR1 is KGHSH, CDR2 LQKENI, per germline. CDR3 DNA: TGTGCCAGCTCACCACCTAGCGGGAGATCGTACGAGCAGTACTTC. Residues: CASSPPSGRSYEQYF.

The CDR3 protein is CASSPKSTLNTEAFF. CDR3 DNA: TGTGCCAGCAGTCCCAAGTCGACATTGAACACTGAAGCTTTCTTT. V gene TRBV27 combines with J gene TRBJ1-1; D not certain. V lost 5 bases, J lost 0 bases, and 13 bases lay in between. Germline V lookup: CDR1 MNHEY, CDR2 SMNVEV (reference sequence). This CDR3 is built from 15 residues.

This chain links TRBV12-3 or TRBV12-4 with TRBJ2-7; TRBD2 agrees at 7 bases. The CDR3 has 13 residues. Trimming at V came to 5 bases and at J to 5 bases, leaving 6 bases not matched to a gene. The CDR3 loop is CASSPGLSHEQYF. CDR3 DNA sequence: TGTGCCAGCAGTCCGGGACTATCACACGAGCAGTACTTC.

The chain is built from TRBV30 and TRBJ2-7, with D possibly matching TRBD2 (6 bases). Trimming stripped 3 bases from V and 3 bases from J, with 9 bases between. Germline V lookup: CDR1 GTSNPN, CDR2 SVGIG (reference sequence). This CDR3 is built from 12 residues. CDR3 coding DNA: TGTGCCTGGAGGGTCGGGAGCTACGAGCAGTACTTC. The encoded protein is CAWRVGSYEQYF.